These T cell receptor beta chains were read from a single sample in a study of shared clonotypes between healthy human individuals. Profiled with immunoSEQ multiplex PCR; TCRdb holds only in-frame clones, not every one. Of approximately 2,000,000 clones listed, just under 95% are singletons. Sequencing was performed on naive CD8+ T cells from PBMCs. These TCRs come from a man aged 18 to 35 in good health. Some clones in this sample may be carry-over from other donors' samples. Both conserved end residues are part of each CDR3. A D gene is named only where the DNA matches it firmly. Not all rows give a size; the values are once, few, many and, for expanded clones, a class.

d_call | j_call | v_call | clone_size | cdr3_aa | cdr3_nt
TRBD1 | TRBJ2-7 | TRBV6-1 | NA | CASKPRQGFYEQYF | TGTGCCTCCAAACCGAGACAGGGTTTCTACGAGCAGTACTTC
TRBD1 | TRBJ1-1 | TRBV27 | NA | CASSPDRGRYTEAFF | TGTGCCAGCAGTCCGGACAGGGGGCGGTACACTGAAGCTTTCTTT
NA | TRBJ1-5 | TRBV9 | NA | CASSVGGGDNQPQHF | TGTGCCAGCAGCGTAGGCGGGGGAGACAATCAGCCCCAGCATTTT
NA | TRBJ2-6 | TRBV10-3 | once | CAISESGISGANVLTF | TGTGCCATCAGTGAATCAGGGATCTCTGGGGCCAACGTCCTGACTTTC
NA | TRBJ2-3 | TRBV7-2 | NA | CASSDGSRDTQYF | TGTGCCAGCAGCGACGGCTCGCGCGATACGCAGTATTTT
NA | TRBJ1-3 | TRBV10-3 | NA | CAISESEGKPSGNTIYF | TGTGCCATCAGTGAGTCCGAGGGAAAACCCTCTGGAAACACCATATATTTT
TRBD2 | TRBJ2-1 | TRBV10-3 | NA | CAISASGGLAGEADEQFF | TGTGCCATCAGTGCCTCTGGGGGACTAGCGGGAGAAGCTGACGAGCAGTTCTTC
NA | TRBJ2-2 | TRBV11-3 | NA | CASSLEAGNTGELFF | TGTGCCAGCAGCTTAGAAGCAGGAAACACCGGGGAGCTGTTTTTT
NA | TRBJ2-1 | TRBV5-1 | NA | CASSPTGGIPYNEQFF | TGCGCCAGCAGCCCGACCGGGGGCATACCCTACAATGAGCAGTTCTTC
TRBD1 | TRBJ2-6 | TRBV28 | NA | CATNRGQKTSSSGANVLTF | TGTGCCACTAACCGGGGACAGAAGACATCAAGCTCTGGGGCCAACGTCCTGACTTTC
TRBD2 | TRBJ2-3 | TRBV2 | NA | CASRRLAGPVDTQYF | TGTGCCAGTAGGCGACTAGCAGGACCCGTGGATACGCAGTATTTT
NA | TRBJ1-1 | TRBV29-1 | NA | CSVSFWDSPTEAFF | TGCAGCGTTTCTTTTTGGGACTCCCCCACTGAAGCTTTCTTT
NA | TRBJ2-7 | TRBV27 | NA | CASSAFSYEQYF | TGTGCCAGCAGTGCCTTCTCCTACGAGCAGTACTTC
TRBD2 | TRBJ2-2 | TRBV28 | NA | CARGRASGQNTGELFF | TGTGCCCGTGGCCGGGCTAGCGGGCAGAACACCGGGGAGCTGTTTTTT
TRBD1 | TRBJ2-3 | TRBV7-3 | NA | CASSLEGATDTQYF | TGTGCCAGCAGCTTAGAGGGGGCGACAGATACGCAGTATTTT
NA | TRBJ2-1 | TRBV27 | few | CASSWADEQFF | TGTGCCAGCAGTTGGGCAGATGAGCAGTTCTTC
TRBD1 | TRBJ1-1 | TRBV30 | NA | CAWHYGTGNTEAFF | TGTGCCTGGCACTACGGGACAGGGAACACTGAAGCTTTCTTT
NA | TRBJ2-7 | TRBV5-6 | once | CASSLVREKTYEQYF | TGTGCCAGCAGCTTGGTACGGGAGAAGACTTACGAGCAGTACTTC